Listed below are T cell receptor beta chains from one sample, sequenced in a study of cytomegalovirus exposure and HLA in healthy donors. Here immunoSEQ multiplex PCR was the method, and the copy in TCRdb shows in-frame clones only, minus some. This sample's table has over 120,000 clones. Source material: PBMCs. These receptors originate from a male donor in good health and CMV-seronegative. The CDR3 runs from the conserved cysteine through the conserved F or W. The D gene is left open where the match is weak.

>13|-|TRBV5-1|TRBJ2-5
CASSLEGRETQYF
TGCGCCAGCAGCTTGGAGGGGCGGGAGACCCAGTACTTC
>15|TRBD1|TRBV6-1|TRBJ2-2
CASRDRGMNTGELFF
TGTGCCAGCAGGGACAGGGGGATGAACACCGGGGAGCTGTTTTTT
>15|-|TRBV5-8|TRBJ2-7
CASSLAVVSSYEQYF
TGTGCCAGCAGCTTGGCCGTTGTTTCCTCCTACGAGCAGTACTTC
>16|TRBD2|TRBV29-1|TRBJ2-3
CSATPGLAIGKDTQYF
TGCAGCGCAACCCCTGGACTAGCGATAGGTAAAGATACGCAGTATTTT
>17|-|TRBV5-4|TRBJ1-3
CASSLAGRRLSGNTIYF
TGTGCCAGCAGCTTGGCCGGCAGAAGACTCTCTGGAAACACCATATATTTT
>15|TRBD2|TRBV4-2|TRBJ2-1
CASSPSHSGVNEQFF
TGTGCCAGCAGCCCATCCCATAGCGGGGTTAATGAGCAGTTCTTC
>15|TRBD1|TRBV28|TRBJ1-2
CASSTGTGVDYGYTF
TGTGCCAGCAGTACCGGGACAGGGGTCGACTATGGCTACACCTTC
>14|-|TRBV2|TRBJ1-3
CASRALSGGDTIYF
TGTGCCAGCAGGGCCCTAAGCGGGGGAGACACCATATATTTT
>16|TRBD1|TRBV2|TRBJ1-2
CASSPARQGPSYGYTF
TGTGCCAGCAGCCCGGCCCGACAGGGTCCCAGCTATGGCTACACCTTC
>14|-|TRBV2|TRBJ2-1
CASSRGGLDNEQFF
TGTGCCAGCTCGAGGGGGGGTCTGGACAATGAGCAGTTCTTC
>13|-|TRBV7-6|TRBJ1-2
CASSLGQLYGYTF
TGTGCCAGCAGCTTAGGACAGCTCTATGGCTACACCTTC
>13|TRBD1|TRBV30|TRBJ1-2
CAWRQGASYGYTF
TGTGCCTGGAGACAGGGGGCCTCCTACGGCTACACCTTC
>15|TRBD1|TRBV5-1|TRBJ2-2
CASSSTGGGNGELFF
TGCGCCAGCAGCTCCACAGGGGGCGGGAACGGGGAGCTGTTTTTT
>13|-|TRBV4-3|TRBJ2-7
CASGEKYGYEQYF
TGCGCCAGTGGGGAGAAGTATGGCTACGAGCAGTACTTC
>15|TRBD2|TRBV25-1|TRBJ2-1
CASSYTDGGKNEQFF
TGTGCCAGCAGTTATACTGACGGGGGGAAAAATGAGCAGTTCTTC
>18|TRBD1|TRBV11-2|TRBJ1-1
CASSLEVDRGRVNTEAFF
TGTGCCAGCAGCTTAGAGGTGGACAGGGGGCGGGTTAACACTGAAGCTTTCTTT
>15|-|TRBV6-5|TRBJ2-6
CASRRDNTGANVLTF
TGTGCCAGCAGACGAGACAATACTGGGGCCAACGTCCTGACTTTC
>15|TRBD2|TRBV7-9|TRBJ2-7
CASSLVAGVLYEQYF
TGTGCCAGCAGCTTAGTTGCGGGAGTCCTCTACGAGCAGTACTTC
>17|TRBD1|TRBV7-2|TRBJ2-7
CASSLAPTGAVSYEQYF
TGTGCCAGCAGCTTAGCGCCCACAGGGGCCGTCTCCTACGAGCAGTACTTC
>12|-|TRBV7-2|TRBJ2-3
CASSLSSDTQYF
TGTGCCAGCAGCTTATCGAGTGATACGCAGTATTTT
>15|-|TRBV6-1|TRBJ1-1
CASSDGVGMNTEAFF
TGTGCCAGCAGTGACGGGGTGGGGATGAACACTGAAGCTTTCTTT
>13|-|TRBV30|TRBJ2-2
CAWRAGPPGELFF
TGTGCCTGGAGGGCAGGGCCGCCCGGGGAGCTGTTTTTT
>19|TRBD2|TRBV4-1|TRBJ2-2
CASRQAQSVAGGRTGELFF
TGCGCCAGCAGGCAAGCCCAAAGTGTAGCGGGGGGAAGAACCGGGGAGCTGTTTTTT
>14|-|TRBV30|TRBJ2-7
CAWRQKTGWYEQYF
TGTGCCTGGAGACAAAAGACAGGATGGTACGAGCAGTACTTC
>19|-|TRBV14|TRBJ2-6
CASSQGLGLGLSRANVLTF
TGTGCCAGCAGCCAAGGACTAGGACTGGGCCTCTCTAGGGCCAACGTCCTGACTTTC
>17|-|TRBV18|TRBJ1-2
CASSPTSRGGKDYGYTF
TGTGCCAGCTCACCAACCTCCAGAGGGGGAAAGGACTATGGCTACACCTTC
>14|-|TRBV7-3|TRBJ2-5
CASSRRGVGETQYF
TGTGCCAGCAGCCGCAGGGGAGTGGGAGAGACCCAGTACTTC
>16|TRBD2|TRBV30|TRBJ2-5
CASRALAGGFGETQYF
TGTGCCTCCCGAGCCCTAGCGGGAGGCTTCGGGGAGACCCAGTACTTC
>17|-|TRBV5-1|TRBJ1-1
CASSPWRSRDMNTEAFF
TGCGCCAGCAGCCCCTGGCGCAGCCGCGACATGAACACTGAAGCTTTCTTT
>15|TRBD2|TRBV5-1|TRBJ2-3
CASSPGEAGVFRQYF
TGCGCCAGCAGCCCCGGGGAAGCGGGAGTATTTAGGCAGTATTTT
>13|TRBD1|TRBV7-7|TRBJ2-5
CASSADRVETQYF
TGTGCCAGCAGCGCAGACAGGGTCGAGACCCAGTACTTC
>15|TRBD1|TRBV19|TRBJ2-5
CASSGYDRARETQYF
TGTGCCAGTAGTGGGTACGACAGGGCCCGAGAGACCCAGTACTTC
>12|-|TRBV6-1|TRBJ1-1
CASSDRNTEAFF
TGTGCCAGCAGTGACAGGAACACTGAAGCTTTCTTT
>16|TRBD1|TRBV11-2|TRBJ1-1
CASSLLRGLSGTEAFF
TGTGCCAGCAGCTTATTGAGGGGGCTGAGTGGCACTGAAGCTTTCTTT
>14|TRBD1|TRBV5-1|TRBJ1-2
CASSPGTGVYGYTF
TGCGCCAGCAGCCCCGGGACAGGGGTTTATGGCTACACCTTC
>14|TRBD1|TRBV2|TRBJ1-1
CASSLGTGFTEAFF
TGTGCCAGCAGTCTGGGGACAGGGTTCACTGAAGCTTTCTTT
>16|-|TRBV7-2|TRBJ1-4
CASSLLGSTRGEKLFF
TGTGCCAGCAGCTTACTCGGATCGACAAGGGGCGAAAAACTGTTTTTT
>14|-|TRBV30|TRBJ1-4
CAWGTGIHNEKLFF
TGTGCCTGGGGAACAGGGATTCATAATGAAAAACTGTTTTTT
>13|-|TRBV6-5|TRBJ1-1
CASSYESSTEAFF
TGTGCCAGCAGTTACGAGTCAAGCACTGAAGCTTTCTTT
>15|-|TRBV4-3|TRBJ1-5
CASSQDLEGGQPQHF
TGCGCCAGCAGCCAAGATTTAGAAGGCGGTCAGCCCCAGCATTTT
>20|TRBD2|TRBV15|TRBJ2-1
CATSRDLVAHMTSGVNEQFF
TGTGCCACCAGCAGAGATCTAGTGGCCCACATGACTAGCGGGGTAAATGAGCAGTTCTTC
>16|TRBD2|TRBV5-1|TRBJ2-1
CASSLPGTSGYNEQFF
TGCGCCAGCAGCTTACCCGGGACTAGCGGTTACAATGAGCAGTTCTTC
>18|TRBD2|TRBV14|TRBJ2-5
CASSQGRLAGGRKETQYF
TGTGCCAGCAGCCAAGGGCGACTAGCGGGGGGGAGAAAAGAGACCCAGTACTTC
>12|-|TRBV7-3|TRBJ2-3
CASSLEADTQYF
TGTGCCAGCAGCCTCGAGGCAGATACGCAGTATTTT
>17|TRBD1|TRBV18|TRBJ1-2
CASSQTEGTGRDYGYTF
TGTGCCAGCTCACAAACTGAAGGGACAGGAAGGGACTATGGCTACACCTTC
>14|-|TRBV28|TRBJ1-5
CAIALQGSNQPQHF
TGTGCCATCGCCCTCCAGGGATCAAATCAGCCCCAGCATTTT
>14|-|TRBV2|TRBJ1-4
CASRGGALGEKLFF
TGTGCCTCAAGAGGGGGGGCGTTGGGTGAAAAACTGTTTTTT
>18|-|TRBV19|TRBJ1-6
CASSIRVSGSSYNSPLHF
TGTGCCAGTAGTATTCGGGTTTCGGGGAGCTCCTATAATTCACCCCTCCACTTT